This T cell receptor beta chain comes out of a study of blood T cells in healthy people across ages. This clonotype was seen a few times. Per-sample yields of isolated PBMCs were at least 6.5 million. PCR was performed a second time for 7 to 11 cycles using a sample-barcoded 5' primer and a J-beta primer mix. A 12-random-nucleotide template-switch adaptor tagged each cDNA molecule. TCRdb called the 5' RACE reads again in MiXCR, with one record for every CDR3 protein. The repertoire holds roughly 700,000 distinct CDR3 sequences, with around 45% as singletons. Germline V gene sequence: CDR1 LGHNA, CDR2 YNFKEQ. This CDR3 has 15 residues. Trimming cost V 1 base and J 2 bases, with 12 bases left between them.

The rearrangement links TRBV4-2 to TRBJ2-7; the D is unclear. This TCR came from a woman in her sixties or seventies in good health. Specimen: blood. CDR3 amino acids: CASSQVVLLPYEQYF. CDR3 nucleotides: TGTGCCAGCAGCCAAGTCGTTTTACTGCCCTACGAGCAGTACTTC.